Below are 29 T cell receptor beta chains sequenced from a single sample in a study of blood T cell repertoires in COVID-19. TCRdb keeps only in-frame clones here, not all; method: immunoSEQ multiplex PCR. The repertoire holds 300,000 to 350,000 clones, with roughly 89% as singletons. Specimen: PBMCs or T cells enriched from blood (not recorded which). The receptors stem from a woman aged 18-29 years with acute COVID-19.

The chain has TRBV29-1 and TRBJ1-4; TRBD1 aligns across 7 bases. Germline V gene lookup returns CDR1 SQVTM and CDR2 ANQGSEA. Trimming at V came to 3 bases and at J to 8 bases, leaving 6 bases not matched to a gene. The CDR3 loop spans 13 amino acids. DNA of the CDR3: TGCAGCGTTGAGGAGACAGGGACGGAAAAACTGTTTTTT. It is translated as CSVEETGTEKLFF.

The V and J genes are TRBV11-3 and TRBJ1-3; D is unresolved. Trimming stripped 1 base from V and 0 bases from J, with 13 bases between. The germline V gene has CDR1 SGHNT and CDR2 YENEEA. The CDR3 extends over 17 amino acids. The CDR3 loop reads CASSLGLRASSGNTIYF. Written as DNA, the CDR3 is TGTGCCAGCAGCTTAGGGTTGCGAGCAAGCTCTGGAAACACCATATATTTT.

This clone was observed a handful of times. The rearrangement links TRBV19 to TRBJ1-6, with 8 bases identical to TRBD1. V dropped 9 bases and J dropped 8; count of bases not matched to a gene: 6. The CDR3 totals 13 residues. Germline loops: CDR1 LNHDA, CDR2 SQIVND (reference sequence). CDR3 sequence reads: CASSTGDDSPLHF. CDR3 sequence (DNA): TGTGCCAGCTCGACAGGGGACGATTCACCCCTCCACTTT.

The rearrangement links TRBV27 to TRBJ1-2; D is perhaps TRBD1 (5 bases). Germline loops: CDR1 MNHEY, CDR2 SMNVEV (reference sequence). Trimming pared 5 bases from V and 4 bases from J, leaving 17 bases between. The CDR3 is 15 amino acids. The CDR3 DNA sequence: TGTGCCAGCAGTGCCAACAAGGGGATCTCCTATGGCTACACCTTC. Translated, it gives CASSANKGISYGYTF.

The chain joins TRBV5-1 to TRBJ2-7; possible D gene TRBD1, 7 bases. Germline V lookup: CDR1 SGHRS, CDR2 YFSETQ. V lost 0 bases, J lost 2 bases, and 12 bases lay in between. This CDR3 is built from 15 residues. Written as DNA, the CDR3 is TGCGCCAGCAGCTTGGGACAGGGACTCCCCTACGAGCAGTACTTC. It encodes CASSLGQGLPYEQYF.

The genes are TRBV19 and TRBJ1-4; perhaps TRBD1 as D (6 bases). This CDR3 has 15 residues. V was cut by 5 bases and J by 3 bases, with 13 bases left in between. Germline V gene data show CDR1 as LNHDA and CDR2 as SQIVND (reference sequence). CDR3 loop: CASSLQGPANEKLFF. The CDR3, as DNA: TGTGCCAGTAGTCTCCAGGGGCCAGCTAATGAAAAACTGTTTTTT.

The CDR3 protein is CASSPGQGYEQYF. The CDR3 DNA follows: TGTGCCAGCAGCCCGGGACAGGGGTACGAGCAGTACTTC. This chain joins TRBV7-9 and TRBJ2-7; 10 positions match TRBD1. The CDR3 sequence is 13 residues long. CDR1 is SEHNR, CDR2 FQNEAQ, per germline (reference sequence). Unmatched junction bases numbered 2, after V lost 5 bases and J lost 4 bases.

The chain has TRBV27 and TRBJ1-6; no clear D. Trimming pared 3 bases from V and 0 bases from J, leaving 12 bases between. The length of the CDR3 is 17 residues. In germline, CDR1 is MNHEY, CDR2 SMNVEV (reference sequence). CDR3 sequence: CASSFRGVSSYNSPLHF. As DNA, the CDR3 is TGTGCCAGCAGTTTCCGGGGTGTCAGCTCCTATAATTCACCCCTCCACTTT.

The table lists this clone with a count of one. The chain couples TRBV18 to TRBJ1-1; 10 nucleotides match TRBD1. Germline CDR1 KGHSH, CDR2 LQKENI. The ends lost 1 base at V and 3 bases at J; junction bases unmatched: 5. The CDR3 consists of 16 residues. CDR3 sequence reads: CASSPLGQGHYTEAFF. The CDR3 DNA is TGTGCCAGCTCACCACTGGGACAGGGGCATTACACTGAAGCTTTCTTT. Together with reference TRBV18 and TRBJ1-1, the CDR3 gives the full variable domain: NAGVMQNPRHLVRRRGQEARLRCSPMKGHSHVYWYRQLPEEGLKFMVYLQKENIIDESGMPKERFSAEFPKEGPSILRIQQVVRGDSAAYFCASSPLGQGHYTEAFFGQGTRLTVV.

The chain recombines TRBV30 with TRBJ2-1, with 7 bases identical to TRBD2. The CDR3 totals 13 residues. CDR1 GTSNPN and CDR2 SVGIG come from the germline V gene (reference sequence). V lost 1 base, J lost 10 bases, and 7 bases stayed unmatched. The chain's CDR3 is CAWSEVVGGEQFF. In nucleotides, the CDR3 is TGTGCCTGGAGTGAAGTAGTCGGGGGGGAGCAGTTCTTC.

V usage is TRBV7-9 and J usage is TRBJ1-3, with 8 nucleotides matching TRBD1. The CDR3 spans 18 residues. The V gene's germline CDR1 is SEHNR and CDR2 FQNEAQ (reference sequence). The junction had 10 bases not matched to a gene; V was cut back by 3 bases and J by 0 bases. CDR3 coding DNA: TGTGCCAGCAGCTTGGGAGACAGGGGACCCAGCTCTGGAAACACCATATATTTT. This encodes CASSLGDRGPSSGNTIYF.

This chain joins TRBV5-5 and TRBJ1-1, with TRBD1 as a possible D gene (6 bases). The germline V gene has CDR1 SGHKS and CDR2 YYEKEE (reference sequence). The CDR3 extends over 14 amino acids. Trimming removed 3 bases from V and 3 bases from J, with 12 bases in between. CDR3 in DNA: TGTGCCAGCAGCTCGTCCTCAGGGGACACTGAAGCTTTCTTT. As protein: CASSSSSGDTEAFF.

The chain recombines TRBV14 with TRBJ1-2; 9 positions agree with TRBD1. The CDR3 is 16 amino acids. The junction had 6 bases not matched to a gene; V was cut back by 0 bases and J by 4 bases. Germline CDR1 is SGHDN and CDR2 is FVKESK. The CDR3: CASSQDWGQGSYGYTF. In nucleotides, the CDR3 is TGTGCCAGCAGCCAAGATTGGGGACAGGGCAGCTATGGCTACACCTTC.

The chain employs TRBV2 and TRBJ2-7, with TRBD2 matching over 10 bases. With 8 bases clipped from V and 6 bases from J, the junction kept 4 bases outside the gene matches. Looked up from germline, CDR1 is SNHLY and CDR2 is FYNNEI. The CDR3 contains 12 residues. As DNA, the CDR3 is TGTGCCAGCGGGCTAGCGGGAGTCGAGCAGTACTTC. The encoded protein is CASGLAGVEQYF.

V and J are TRBV28 and TRBJ1-5; perhaps TRBD1 as D (5 bases). This CDR3 contains 13 residues. Germline assignment: CDR1 MDHEN and CDR2 SYDVKM. Trimming shortened V by 7 bases and J by 6 bases, and 13 bases separated the two germline ends. The CDR3 DNA reads as TGTGCCAGCAACGGGGGAAAGGGTCAGCCCCAGCATTTT. Translation gives CASNGGKGQPQHF.

This sequence joins TRBV5-1 and TRBJ1-1, with D perhaps matching TRBD1 (6 bases). The ends were cut back, 4 bases at V and 7 bases at J, with 11 bases in the middle. This CDR3 contains 12 residues. Germline CDR1 SGHRS, CDR2 YFSETQ. This CDR3 reads CASSGRTDEAFF. In nucleotides, the CDR3 is TGCGCCAGCAGCGGAAGGACAGATGAAGCTTTCTTT.

The gene calls are TRBV4-2 and TRBJ1-3; no reliable D call. CDR1 and CDR2 (germline): LGHNA, YNFKEQ. V shed 0 bases and J shed 3 bases, with 12 bases lying between them. The CDR3 sequence is 16 residues long. CDR3 DNA sequence: TGTGCCAGCAGCCAAGATCCGGGAGATCGTGGAAACACCATATATTTT. It yields the protein CASSQDPGDRGNTIYF.

The rearrangement joins TRBV3-1 (or the pseudogene TRBV3-2) to TRBJ1-2; D gene ambiguous. CDR1 is LGHDT and CDR2 is YNNKEL in the germline V gene (reference sequence). CDR3 length equals 14 residues. Trimming shortened V by 0 bases and J by 2 bases, and 7 bases separated the two germline ends. The CDR3 here is CASSQDLWNYGYTF. The CDR3 DNA reads as TGTGCCAGCAGCCAAGATCTATGGAACTATGGCTACACCTTC.

The rearrangement joins TRBV28 to TRBJ1-5; D might be TRBD1 (6 bases). This CDR3 has 14 residues. Per the germline V gene, CDR1 is MDHEN and CDR2 is SYDVKM. The ends were cut back, 8 bases at V and 6 bases at J, with 17 bases in the middle. In DNA form, the CDR3 reads TGTGCCAGCGTTGGCAGGGGCCGCGGTCAGCCCCAGCATTTT. Its translation: CASVGRGRGQPQHF.

The CDR3 bases are TGTGCCAGCAGTTCTTCTTGGACAGGACGCTCATACGAGCAGTACTTC. This sequence encodes CASSSSWTGRSYEQYF. The chain carries TRBV28 and TRBJ2-7; 7 bases align to TRBD1. The CDR3 extends over 16 amino acids. CDR1 MDHEN and CDR2 SYDVKM come from the germline V gene. After removal of 4 bases from V and 4 bases from J, the junction contained 13 bases not matched to a gene.

The chain links TRBV7-2 to TRBJ2-7; TRBD2 matches 10 bases. This CDR3 has 15 residues. The V gene end was trimmed by 2 bases and the J gene end by 2 bases; junction bases not matched to a gene: 3. CDR1 and CDR2 (germline): SGHTA, FQGNSA. DNA of the CDR3: TGTGCCAGCAGCTTATCAGCGGGAGGGCCCTACGAGCAGTACTTC. Translation gives CASSLSAGGPYEQYF.

The chain has TRBV6-1 and TRBJ2-7; weak D call: TRBD2 (5 bases). CDR3 length equals 16 residues. Looked up from germline, CDR1 is MNHNS and CDR2 is SASEGT. V was shortened by 3 bases and J by 0 bases, with 15 bases between the two germline ends. CDR3: CASSEEGRHSSYEQYF. CDR3 nucleotide sequence: TGTGCCAGCAGTGAGGAAGGGAGACATTCCTCCTACGAGCAGTACTTC.

This clone has only a few counts. The chain recombines TRBV6-1 with TRBJ2-3; 11 bases are a match to TRBD2. CDR3 length equals 18 residues. The germline gives CDR1 MNHNS, CDR2 SASEGT. Trimming at V came to 4 bases and at J to 1 base, leaving 10 bases not matched to a gene. CDR3 DNA sequence: TGTGCCAGCAGTGTAAACTTCCTGGGACTAGCGGGCACAGATACGCAGTATTTT. It encodes CASSVNFLGLAGTDTQYF.

J is TRBJ2-1 and V is TRBV7-3; tentatively, D is TRBD2 (5 bases). V dropped 5 bases and J dropped 0 bases, with 14 bases sitting between them. The CDR3 sequence is 16 residues long. Germline CDR1 reads SGHTA; CDR2 reads FQGTGA. DNA of the CDR3: TGTGCCAGCAGCCCGCTAGAGCGGAGCTCCTACAATGAGCAGTTCTTC. Translation: CASSPLERSSYNEQFF.

This chain connects TRBV28 to TRBJ1-2; TRBD1 matches 9 bases. This CDR3 is 17 amino acids long. V was clipped by 5 bases and J by 4 bases; unmatched bases: 14. Germline CDR1 and CDR2: MDHEN and SYDVKM. CDR3 in amino acids: CASSPPSGTGFFYGYTF. CDR3 sequence (DNA): TGTGCCAGCAGTCCGCCATCCGGGACAGGGTTTTTCTATGGCTACACCTTC.

The chain links TRBV11-2 to TRBJ2-1; TRBD2 might be the D (6 bases). This CDR3 spans 13 amino acids. The V gene's germline CDR1 is SGHAT and CDR2 FQNNGV. The V and J ends lost 8 bases and 6 bases respectively, with 14 bases between them. CDR3 amino acids: CASCGHGGNEQFF. The CDR3 region has the DNA TGTGCCAGCTGCGGTCACGGGGGCAATGAGCAGTTCTTC.

V and J are TRBV28 and TRBJ1-5, with TRBD1 identical over 10 bases. After removal of 6 bases from V and 6 bases from J, the junction contained 11 bases not matched to a gene. The CDR3 spans 16 residues. The germline CDR1 and CDR2 sequences are MDHEN and SYDVKM. The CDR3 region is CASSPPTGGFSQPQHF. The CDR3 bases are TGTGCCAGCAGCCCCCCGACAGGGGGCTTCTCTCAGCCCCAGCATTTT.

The chain couples TRBV29-1 to TRBJ1-1, with D unclear. The CDR3 length is 10 residues. Germline V CDR1 and CDR2: SQVTM, ANQGSEA. V was shortened by 3 bases and J by 11 bases, with 10 bases between the two germline ends. CDR3 nucleotide sequence: TGCAGCGTTGACGAGGATCGGGCTTTCTTT. Translating gives CSVDEDRAFF. The complete variable domain, with remaining parts taken from reference TRBV29-1 and TRBJ1-1, reads SAVISQKPSRDICQRGTSLTIQCQVDSQVTMMFWYRQQPGQSLTLIATANQGSEATYESGFVIDKFPISRPNLTFSTLTVSNMSPEDSSIYLCSVDEDRAFFGQGTRLTVV.

The rearrangement links TRBV28 to TRBJ2-2; D may be TRBD1 (6 bases). Trimming took off 4 bases at V and 3 bases at J, with 12 bases between the two ends. Per germline, CDR1 MDHEN and CDR2 SYDVKM. The CDR3 runs 15 residues. The CDR3 sequence: CASSSAGAHTGELFF. The DNA for the CDR3 is TGTGCCAGCAGTTCAGCAGGGGCCCACACCGGGGAGCTGTTTTTT.